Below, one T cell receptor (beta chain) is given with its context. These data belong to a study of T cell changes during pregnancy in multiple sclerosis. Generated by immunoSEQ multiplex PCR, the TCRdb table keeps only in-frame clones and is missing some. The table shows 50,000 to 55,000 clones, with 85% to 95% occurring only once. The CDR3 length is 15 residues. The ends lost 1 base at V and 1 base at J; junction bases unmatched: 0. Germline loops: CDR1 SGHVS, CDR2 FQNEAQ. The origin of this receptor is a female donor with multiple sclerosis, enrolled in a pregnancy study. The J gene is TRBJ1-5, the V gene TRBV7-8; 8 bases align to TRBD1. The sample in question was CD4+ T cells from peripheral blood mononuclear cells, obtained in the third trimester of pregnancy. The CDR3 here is CASSLGDRSNQPQHF. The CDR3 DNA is TGTGCCAGCAGCTTAGGGGACAGGAGCAATCAGCCCCAGCATTTT.